The 9 T cell receptor beta chains listed next were all sequenced from one sample in a study of Graves' ophthalmopathy and Graves' hyperthyroidism. Amplified material comprised TCR beta CDR3 regions derived from RNA transcripts. After a first-round RT-PCR with HTBI primers, a second-round multiplex PCR was run. TCRdb redid the calling of the multiplex PCR reads with MiXCR, one entry per CDR3 protein. This table holds 400,000 to 450,000 distinct CDR3 sequences, roughly 20% found once. The sequencing input was peripheral blood. These receptors came from a woman aged 18-35 years with stable Graves' hyperthyroidism.

Note on this clonotype: The junction shows a germline mismatch at one end, possibly a read error. This chain uses TRBV18 with TRBJ1-6, with 9 bases fitting TRBD1. CDR3 length equals 16 residues. CDR1 is KGHSH, CDR2 LQKENI, per germline. Here the CDR3 reads CASPPDRDRAYSPLHF. DNA for the CDR3: TGTGCCAGCCCACCTGACCGGGACAGGGCCTATTCACCCCTCCACTTT. Together with reference TRBV18 and TRBJ1-6, the CDR3 gives the full variable domain: NAGVMQNPRHLVRRRGQEARLRCSPMKGHSHVYWYRQLPEEGLKFMVYLQKENIIDESGMPKERFSAEFPKEGPSILRIQQVVRGDSAAYFCASPPDRDRAYSPLHFGNGTRLTVT.

In this sample, this clonotype turned up many times. The chain joins TRBV7-6 to TRBJ2-7; 12 positions match TRBD2. The CDR3 spans 16 residues. V lost 0 bases and J lost 5; bases outside the gene matches: 5. CDR1 and CDR2 (germline): SGHVS, FNYEAQ. In nucleotides, the CDR3 is TGTGCCAGCAGCTTAGCGATACTAGCGGGAGGCCACGAGCAGTACTTC. Translating gives CASSLAILAGGHEQYF. Drawing the rest from reference TRBV7-6 and TRBJ2-7, the complete variable domain is GAGVSQSPRYKVTKRGQDVALRCDPISGHVSLYWYRQALGQGPEFLTYFNYEAQQDKSGLPNDRFSAERPEGSISTLTIQRTEQRDSAMYRCASSLAILAGGHEQYFGPGTRLTVT.

This clonotype has a count of ten or more. This rearrangement joins TRBV20-1 to TRBJ1-6; TRBD1 is a possible D gene (5 bases). Trimming shortened V by 0 bases and J by 5 bases, and 11 bases separated the two germline ends. The CDR3 is made up of 15 amino acids. Germline CDR1 DFQATT, CDR2 SNEGSKA (reference sequence). The CDR3 region has the DNA TGCAGTGCTAGAGACGCCGGGACTGATAATTCACCCCTCCACTTT. It yields the protein CSARDAGTDNSPLHF.

CDR3 sequence: CASSYEGRGDTEAFF. In DNA, the CDR3 is TGTGCCAGCAGTTACGAGGGGAGAGGGGACACTGAAGCTTTCTTT. The chain links TRBV6-5 to TRBJ1-1; TRBD1 might be the D (5 bases). V was cut by 2 bases and J by 3 bases, with 13 bases left in between. CDR3 length: 15 residues. Germline V gene sequence: CDR1 MNHEY, CDR2 SVGAGI.

This clonotype was counted at least ten times. V gene TRBV28 combines with J gene TRBJ2-7; 7 bases map to TRBD2. J was trimmed by 2 bases and V by 3 bases; bases with no gene match: 22. This CDR3 comprises 20 residues. Germline V gene lookup returns CDR1 MDHEN and CDR2 SYDVKM. The CDR3 here is CASSFLGWQRGPLVTYEQYF. The DNA for the CDR3 is TGTGCCAGCAGTTTCCTGGGGTGGCAGCGGGGCCCGCTGGTGACCTACGAGCAGTACTTC.

This clonotype was picked up many times. The chain uses TRBV3-1 and TRBJ2-5; weak D call: TRBD2 (6 bases). Germline loops: CDR1 LGHDT, CDR2 YNNKEL (reference sequence). V shed 1 base and J shed 3 bases, with 9 bases lying between them. The CDR3 extends over 14 amino acids. The CDR3 DNA reads TGTGCCAGCAGCCAAGTTTCTAGCGAAGAGACCCAGTACTTC. Encoded protein: CASSQVSSEETQYF.

This clonotype showed up many times. This chain connects TRBV6-9 to TRBJ2-5; D gene unclear. The V gene's germline CDR1 is MNHGY and CDR2 SVAAGI. The CDR3 is 10 residues long. V gave up 5 bases and J gave up 3 bases, with 1 base separating them. The CDR3 region is CASSKETQYF. CDR3 nucleotides: TGTGCCAGCAGTAAAGAGACCCAGTACTTC.

This clonotype came up many times. The CDR3 DNA is TGCAGTGCTACCCCTTGGGACAGGGCGAACACCGGGGAGCTGTTTTTT. Translating gives CSATPWDRANTGELFF. V usage is TRBV20-1 and J usage is TRBJ2-2, with 9 bases matching TRBD1. Trimming at V came to 4 bases and at J to 0 bases, leaving 6 bases not matched to a gene. This CDR3 spans 16 amino acids. CDR1 is DFQATT, CDR2 SNEGSKA, per germline (reference sequence).

The rearrangement joins TRBV9 to TRBJ2-7, with no clear D. V was trimmed by 0 bases and J by 2 bases, leaving 12 bases between them. Germline V gene data show CDR1 as SGDLS and CDR2 as YYNGEE. This CDR3 contains 15 residues. The CDR3 is CASSVGLSSPYEQYF. CDR3 bases: TGTGCCAGCAGCGTAGGACTTTCCTCCCCCTACGAGCAGTACTTC.